The following is a TCR beta chain sequence with its context. The CDR3 runs 18 residues. The V and J ends lost 5 bases and 4 bases, in that order; junction bases with no gene match: 14. Germline values: CDR1 SGHTA, CDR2 FQGNSA. The data derive from a study of cytomegalovirus exposure and HLA in healthy donors. The PCR made use of 60 Vbeta and 13 Jbeta primers. Repertoires were generated with immunoSEQ multiplex PCR, while TCRdb's copy carries only in-frame clones and drops some. The sample totals around 74,000 clones. The clonotype was recovered from a young man in good health and CMV-seronegative. This chain uses TRBV7-2 with TRBJ2-5; 12 bases are shared with TRBD2. What was sequenced was PBMCs. CDR3 sequence: CASSPRGRASGRVETQYF. For the CDR3, the DNA is TGTGCCAGCAGCCCCCGGGGGAGGGCTAGCGGGAGGGTAGAGACCCAGTACTTC.